The 28 T cell receptor beta chains presented below share a single source sample, sequenced in a study of blood T cell repertoires in COVID-19. Sequenced by immunoSEQ multiplex PCR; TCRdb stores in-frame clones only, minus some. Here the sample spans over 200,000 clones, roughly four fifths being singletons. Sample: PBMCs or T cells enriched from blood (not recorded which). All receptors derive from a man aged 35-49 years who had recovered from COVID-19.

This chain connects TRBV18 to TRBJ1-5; D might be TRBD1 (5 bases). This CDR3 has 14 residues. Looked up from germline, CDR1 is KGHSH and CDR2 is LQKENI. Trimming removed 6 bases from V and 3 bases from J, with 12 bases in between. The CDR3 sequence is CASSPGHNNQPQHF. CDR3 coding DNA: TGTGCCAGCTCCCCCGGACACAACAATCAGCCCCAGCATTTT.

This rearrangement joins TRBV11-3 to TRBJ2-5, with TRBD1 identical over 8 bases. Trimming at V came to 5 bases and at J to 3 bases, leaving 8 bases not matched to a gene. CDR1 is SGHNT, CDR2 YENEEA, per germline. This CDR3 contains 15 residues. The CDR3 bases are TGTGCCAGCAGCCCAGACAGGGGTTCGGAAGAGACCCAGTACTTC. Translating it yields CASSPDRGSEETQYF.

The rearrangement uses TRBV30 and TRBJ1-5; a possible D gene is TRBD1 (6 bases). V lost 4 bases and J 2 bases, leaving 9 bases between the germline ends. The CDR3 sequence is 13 residues long. Germline CDR1 is GTSNPN and CDR2 is SVGIG (reference sequence). The CDR3 loop is CAWTGHGNQPQHF. In nucleotides, the CDR3 is TGTGCCTGGACGGGACACGGCAATCAGCCCCAGCATTTT.

The V gene is TRBV2, the J gene TRBJ2-7; 10 nucleotides align to TRBD1. Germline V lookup: CDR1 SNHLY, CDR2 FYNNEI. This CDR3 comprises 15 residues. With 8 bases clipped from V and 5 bases from J, the junction kept 12 bases outside the gene matches. The CDR3, as DNA: TGTGCCAGCGACCGCGAGGGGACAGGGGCAAACGAGCAGTACTTC. Translation: CASDREGTGANEQYF.

The chain joins TRBV27 to TRBJ2-1, with 8 bases lining up with TRBD1. CDR3 size: 15 residues. Unmatched junction bases numbered 10, after V lost 5 bases and J lost 7 bases. Germline-derived CDR1 and CDR2 are MNHEY and SMNVEV (reference sequence). CDR3 sequence: CASSRWTGSSNEQFF. The CDR3, as DNA: TGTGCCAGCAGTCGGTGGACAGGGAGCTCGAATGAGCAGTTCTTC.

J is TRBJ1-3 and V is TRBV19; the D gene is possibly TRBD1 (5 bases). V dropped 8 bases and J dropped 0 bases, with 11 bases sitting between them. This CDR3 comprises 14 residues. Per the germline V gene, CDR1 is LNHDA and CDR2 is SQIVND (reference sequence). The CDR3 is CASGHRSSGNTIYF. The CDR3 nucleotides are TGTGCCAGTGGACATAGATCCTCTGGAAACACCATATATTTT.

J is TRBJ2-3 and V is TRBV27; 11 nucleotides line up with TRBD2. Germline CDR1 reads MNHEY; CDR2 reads SMNVEV (reference sequence). This CDR3 spans 15 amino acids. V trimming: 8 bases; J trimming: 0 bases; junction bases outside the gene matches: 4. CDR3 in amino acids: CASQRTSGSTDTQYF. CDR3 DNA sequence: TGTGCCAGCCAGAGGACTAGCGGGAGCACAGATACGCAGTATTTT.

This clone was recorded a few times. The chain couples TRBV24-1 to TRBJ2-1; 14 nucleotides agree with TRBD2. The J segment lost 7 bases and the V segment lost 9 bases, leaving 7 bases of the junction unmatched. Looked up from germline, CDR1 is KGHDR and CDR2 is SFDVKD. The CDR3 runs to 15 residues. This chain's CDR3 is CATSSGTSGSNEQFF. The CDR3 region has the DNA TGTGCCACCTCTTCCGGGACTAGCGGGAGTAATGAGCAGTTCTTC.

The chain carries TRBV7-9 and TRBJ1-2; possible D gene TRBD1, 5 bases. Deletions cut 4 bases from V and 2 bases from J, with 14 bases between. This CDR3 has 15 amino acids. The germline CDR1 and CDR2 sequences are SEHNR and FQNEAQ (reference sequence). The CDR3 is CASSWGGDGNYGYTF. CDR3 nucleotides: TGTGCCAGCAGCTGGGGAGGGGACGGCAACTATGGCTACACCTTC.

The gene calls are TRBV5-1 and TRBJ2-3; D gene uncertain. Germline CDR1 is SGHRS and CDR2 is YFSETQ. V lost 4 bases to trimming and J lost 3 bases, with 12 bases between them. The CDR3 runs 14 residues. The CDR3: CASSPQASTDTQYF. CDR3 coding DNA: TGCGCCAGCAGCCCGCAAGCCTCGACAGATACGCAGTATTTT.

The V gene is TRBV29-1, the J gene TRBJ2-7, with a tentative D call TRBD2 (6 bases). This CDR3 region has 11 residues. CDR1 and CDR2 (germline): SQVTM, ANQGSEA. The V gene lost 5 bases and the J gene lost 4 bases, with 9 bases spanning the gap. CDR3 DNA: TGCAGCGTTTTCGGGGGTTACGAGCAGTACTTC. Its translation: CSVFGGYEQYF.

This clone was recorded many times. This chain uses TRBV19 with TRBJ2-3; a possible D gene is TRBD2 (6 bases). This CDR3 is 14 amino acids long. Germline V lookup: CDR1 LNHDA, CDR2 SQIVND (reference sequence). Trimming cost V 3 bases and J 1 base, with 8 bases left between them. The CDR3 nucleotides are TGTGCCAGTAGTATGCGGAGGGGCACAGATACGCAGTATTTT. Protein product: CASSMRRGTDTQYF.

This chain uses TRBV29-1 with TRBJ1-2, with D possibly matching TRBD1 (5 bases). The CDR3 consists of 13 residues. Trimming removed 5 bases from V and 4 bases from J, with 14 bases in between. Per germline, CDR1 SQVTM and CDR2 ANQGSEA. The DNA of the CDR3 is TGCAGCGTTTACGCTGGGGCCTCCTATGGCTACACCTTC. Protein sequence: CSVYAGASYGYTF. Looking up the rest from reference TRBV29-1 and TRBJ1-2 gives the full variable domain: SAVISQKPSRDICQRGTSLTIQCQVDSQVTMMFWYRQQPGQSLTLIATANQGSEATYESGFVIDKFPISRPNLTFSTLTVSNMSPEDSSIYLCSVYAGASYGYTFGSGTRLTVV.

The CDR3 DNA follows: TGTGCCAGCTCTCAACTAGCGGGGGCGACCAACCAAGAGACCCAGTACTTC. Translated: CASSQLAGATNQETQYF. This chain links TRBV18 with TRBJ2-5, with 11 nucleotides matching TRBD2. The CDR3 loop spans 17 amino acids. Trimming removed 6 bases from V and 0 bases from J; junction bases left unmatched: 9. Germline loops: CDR1 KGHSH, CDR2 LQKENI. Complete variable domain (other parts from reference TRBV18 and TRBJ2-5): NAGVMQNPRHLVRRRGQEARLRCSPMKGHSHVYWYRQLPEEGLKFMVYLQKENIIDESGMPKERFSAEFPKEGPSILRIQQVVRGDSAAYFCASSQLAGATNQETQYFGPGTRLLVL.

The V and J genes are TRBV5-1 and TRBJ1-6, with TRBD1 identical over 8 bases. CDR1 and CDR2 from the germline V gene are SGHRS and YFSETQ. V lost 0 bases, J lost 0 bases, and 8 bases stayed unmatched. CDR3 size: 19 residues. As DNA, the CDR3 is TGCGCCAGCAGCTTGGCGTCAGGGGGCTTTAGCTCCTATAATTCACCCCTCCACTTT. This encodes CASSLASGGFSSYNSPLHF.

The chain employs TRBV5-1 and TRBJ1-6; weak D call: TRBD1 (5 bases). V lost 0 bases and J lost 0, with 16 bases in between. This CDR3 contains 19 residues. The germline V gene encodes CDR1 SGHRS and CDR2 YFSETQ. The CDR3 loop is CASSLASRALSSYNSPLHF. Written as DNA, the CDR3 is TGCGCCAGCAGCTTGGCCTCCAGGGCCCTAAGCTCCTATAATTCACCCCTCCACTTT.

Of note for this clone: Other DNA sequences within the sample encode an identical CDR3. V gene TRBV5-4 combines with J gene TRBJ2-6; no firm D call. Looked up from germline, CDR1 is SGHNT and CDR2 is YYREEE (reference sequence). There are 15 residues in the CDR3. Deletions cut 1 base from V and 0 bases from J, with 5 bases between. CDR3 sequence reads: CASSLSGSGANVLTF. In DNA, the CDR3 is TGTGCCAGCAGCTTGTCCGGCTCTGGGGCCAACGTCCTGACTTTC.

The chain has TRBV11-2 and TRBJ2-5, with D uncertain. The CDR3 contains 11 residues. Germline values: CDR1 SGHAT, CDR2 FQNNGV. V lost 5 bases and J lost 12, with 13 bases in between. CDR3 coding DNA: TGTGCCAGCAGCCACTCTGATCGGGAGTACTTC. Encoded protein: CASSHSDREYF. Together with reference TRBV11-2 and TRBJ2-5, the CDR3 gives the full variable domain: EAGVAQSPRYKIIEKRQSVAFWCNPISGHATLYWYQQILGQGPKLLIQFQNNGVVDDSQLPKDRFSAERLKGVDSTLKIQPAKLEDSAVYLCASSHSDREYFGPGTRLLVL.

The J gene is TRBJ1-5, the V gene TRBV10-1; 8 nucleotides line up with TRBD1. Germline V gene sequence: CDR1 WNHNN, CDR2 SYGVQD (reference sequence). Trimming cost V 4 bases and J 1 base; bases outside gene matches: 3. The CDR3 is made up of 15 amino acids. In nucleotides, the CDR3 is TGCGCCAGCAGTGCCGGACAGGGAAGCAATCAGCCCCAGCATTTT. It translates to CASSAGQGSNQPQHF.

This clone was found once. This chain uses TRBV19 with TRBJ1-2; D perhaps matches TRBD1 (5 bases). The CDR3 consists of 11 residues. Germline V gives CDR1 LNHDA, CDR2 SQIVND (reference sequence). V was shortened by 6 bases and J by 3 bases, with 5 bases between the two germline ends. The CDR3 sequence: CASRTDYGYTF. In DNA form, the CDR3 reads TGTGCCAGTAGGACAGACTATGGCTACACCTTC.

This chain uses TRBV30 with TRBJ1-2, with D unresolved. Trimming shortened V by 0 bases and J by 7 bases, and 21 bases separated the two germline ends. CDR3 size: 16 residues. Germline CDR1 and CDR2: GTSNPN and SVGIG (reference sequence). The CDR3 protein is CAWSVQRPGGTTGYTF. DNA of the CDR3: TGTGCCTGGAGTGTACAAAGGCCCGGCGGAACCACTGGCTACACCTTC.

The chain carries TRBV5-1 and TRBJ1-6; TRBD1 matches at 8 bases. The CDR3 has 16 residues. CDR1 and CDR2 from the germline V gene are SGHRS and YFSETQ. V was clipped by 2 bases and J by 7 bases; unmatched bases: 8. This chain's CDR3 is CASSFYPDRVNSPLHF. Here the CDR3 DNA reads TGCGCCAGCAGCTTCTACCCGGACAGGGTAAATTCACCCCTCCACTTT.

The chain couples TRBV5-4 to TRBJ2-3; 12 nucleotides align to TRBD2. The germline gives CDR1 SGHNT, CDR2 YYREEE (reference sequence). Unmatched junction bases numbered 2, after V lost 0 bases and J lost 0 bases. This CDR3 region has 17 residues. Here the CDR3 DNA reads TGTGCCAGCAGCTTGGACCTAGCGGGGGGGAGCACAGATACGCAGTATTTT. Its protein is CASSLDLAGGSTDTQYF.

J is TRBJ2-3 and V is TRBV5-1; 10 bases align to TRBD2. J was trimmed by 1 base and V by 0 bases; bases with no gene match: 2. Per germline, CDR1 SGHRS and CDR2 YFSETQ. CDR3 length: 16 amino acids. The CDR3 coding sequence is TGCGCCAGCAGCTTGGCTAGCGGGGGACGCACAGATACGCAGTATTTT. This codes for CASSLASGGRTDTQYF.

The chain couples TRBV7-9 to TRBJ2-1; possibly TRBD2 for D (6 bases). V shed 1 base and J shed 4 bases, with 8 bases lying between them. Germline values: CDR1 SEHNR, CDR2 FQNEAQ (reference sequence). This CDR3 comprises 14 residues. CDR3 in DNA: TGTGCCAGCAGCTTAGGGGGGGATTACAATGAGCAGTTCTTC. Translation gives CASSLGGDYNEQFF.

A few counts support this clone. The chain employs TRBV6-5 and TRBJ1-1, with D unresolved. The V end lost 0 bases, the J end lost 4 bases, and 15 bases lay between the germline ends. CDR1 and CDR2 from the germline V gene are MNHEY and SVGAGI. The CDR3 consists of 16 residues. The CDR3 is CASSYSGSGFTTEAFF. In DNA, the CDR3 is TGTGCCAGCAGTTACTCGGGTTCGGGGTTCACCACTGAAGCTTTCTTT.

This clone was detected a few times. This chain uses TRBV6-5 with TRBJ1-2; 10 nucleotides match TRBD1. The CDR3 runs to 15 residues. V was pared by 7 bases and J by 2 bases, with 7 bases of the junction left unmatched. Germline values: CDR1 MNHEY, CDR2 SVGAGI. CDR3 sequence: CASNRPGQGNYGYTF. In DNA, the CDR3 is TGTGCCAGCAATCGTCCGGGACAGGGGAACTATGGCTACACCTTC.

The V call is TRBV3-1 (or the pseudogene TRBV3-2), the J call TRBJ2-5; TRBD2 is a possible D gene (5 bases). Germline CDR1 is LGHDT and CDR2 is YNNKEL (reference sequence). V dropped 5 bases and J dropped 9 bases, with 13 bases sitting between them. This CDR3 is built from 12 residues. CDR3 loop: CASSYSQAAQYF. The CDR3 coding sequence is TGTGCCAGCAGCTATTCCCAAGCGGCCCAGTACTTC.